This T cell receptor (beta chain) was recovered during a study of blood T cell repertoires in COVID-19. Generated by immunoSEQ multiplex PCR, the TCRdb table keeps only in-frame clones and is missing some. Among about 230,000 clones, 70% to 90% were seen once, and the ten largest hold roughly 2.7%. Per germline, CDR1 MNHEY and CDR2 SVGAGI. The CDR3 has 13 residues. The germline V and J ends were trimmed by 5 bases and 5 bases, with 10 bases remaining between them. The chain carries TRBV6-5 and TRBJ1-3, with D unclear. The sequencing input was peripheral blood. This receptor was obtained from a woman in her 70s with active or convalescent COVID-19. The CDR3 sequence is CASSLGRRNTIYF. In DNA, the CDR3 is TGTGCCAGCAGTCTTGGGAGGAGAAACACCATATATTTT.